This TCR beta chain comes out of a study of blood T cell repertoires in COVID-19. For the study at large: Samples representing acute and convalescent COVID-19 were sourced from the United States, Italy and Spain.

This CDR3 has 14 amino acids. The V gene end was trimmed by 6 bases and the J gene end by 4 bases; junction bases not matched to a gene: 7. CDR1 and CDR2 (germline): SNHLY, FYNNEI. Data came from immunoSEQ multiplex PCR; TCRdb stores just in-frame clones and leaves some out. The repertoire has 200,000 to 300,000 clones, 84% of them found once; the top ten carry around 9.1%. The source material was peripheral blood. V gene TRBV2 combines with J gene TRBJ1-2; 8 bases line up with TRBD1. The clonotype originates from a human donor in a cohort sampled during active COVID-19. The CDR3 reads CASSIGQGTYGYTF. Written as DNA, the CDR3 is TGTGCCAGCAGCATCGGACAGGGAACCTATGGCTACACCTTC.